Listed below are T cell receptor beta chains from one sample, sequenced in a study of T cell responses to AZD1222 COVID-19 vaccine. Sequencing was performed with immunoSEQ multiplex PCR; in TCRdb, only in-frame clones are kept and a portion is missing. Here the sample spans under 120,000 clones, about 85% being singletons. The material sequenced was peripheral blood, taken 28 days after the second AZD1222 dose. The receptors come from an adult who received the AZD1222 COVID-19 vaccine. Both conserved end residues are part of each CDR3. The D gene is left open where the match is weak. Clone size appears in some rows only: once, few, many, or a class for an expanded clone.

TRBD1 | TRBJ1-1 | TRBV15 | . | TGTGCCACCAGCAGAGGACAGGGGGCGGTGAACACTGAAGCTTTCTTT | CATSRGQGAVNTEAFF
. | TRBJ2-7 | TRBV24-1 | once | TGTGCCACCAGTCCGTCTACGGAAATCCCCCCCGAGCAGTACTTC | CATSPSTEIPPEQYF
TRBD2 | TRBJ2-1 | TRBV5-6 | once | TGTGCCAGCAGCGAGGGGACTAGCGGAACATTTACAATGAGTGAGTTCTTC | CASSEGTSGTFTMSEFF
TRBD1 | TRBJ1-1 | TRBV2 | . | TGTGCCAGCAGTGGGGGACAGGGACTGGAAGCTTTCTTT | CASSGGQGLEAFF
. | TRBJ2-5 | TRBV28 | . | TGTGCCAGCAGTTTATCGCCTCGAATAGGGGGGATCCAAGAGACCCAGTACTTC | CASSLSPRIGGIQETQYF
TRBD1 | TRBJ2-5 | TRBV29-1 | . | TGCAGCGTAGCAGGGGGAGAGACCCAGTACTTC | CSVAGGETQYF
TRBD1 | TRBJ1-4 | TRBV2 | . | TGTGCCAGCAGTGAACGGCAGGGGGCTGGTGGTGAAAAACTGTTTTTT | CASSERQGAGGEKLFF
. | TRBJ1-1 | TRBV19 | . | TGTGCCAGTAGTATCGCTCGGCCCGGTGAAGCTTTCTTT | CASSIARPGEAFF
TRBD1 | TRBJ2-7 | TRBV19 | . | TGTGCCAGTACCTCGGGGGACAGGCCGACCTACGAGCAGTACTTC | CASTSGDRPTYEQYF
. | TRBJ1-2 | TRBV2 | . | TGTGCCAGCAGCGAACGGGGGAACTATGGCTACACCTTC | CASSERGNYGYTF
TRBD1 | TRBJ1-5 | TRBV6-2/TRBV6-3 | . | TGTGCCAGCAGTTACGGGAGGGGGCTGAATCAGCCCCAGCATTTT | CASSYGRGLNQPQHF
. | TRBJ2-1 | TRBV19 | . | TGTGCCAGTAGTATGCTATCGGGGGAGCAGTTCTTC | CASSMLSGEQFF
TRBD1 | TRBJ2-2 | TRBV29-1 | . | TGCAGCGTAAAACCGGGACAGGCGGCGGGGGAGCTGTTTTTT | CSVKPGQAAGELFF
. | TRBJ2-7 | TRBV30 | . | TGTGCCTGGAGTGTTAAAAGACCCCGGGCATACGAGCAGTACTTC | CAWSVKRPRAYEQYF
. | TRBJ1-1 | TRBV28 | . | TGTGCCGGGGGAGGCGGCACTGAAGCTTTCTTT | CAGGGGTEAFF
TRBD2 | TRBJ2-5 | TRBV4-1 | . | TGCGCCAGCAGCCAAGATTCAGTAGCGGGAGGGTGGGCCCAAGAGACCCAGTACTTC | CASSQDSVAGGWAQETQYF
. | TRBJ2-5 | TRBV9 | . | TGTGCCAGCAGCGTAGGGAGTTGGGTAGCGGTCGGAGGGGAGACCCAGTACTTC | CASSVGSWVAVGGETQYF
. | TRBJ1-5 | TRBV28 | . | TGTGCCAGCAGTCCCGCGACCTTTCCGGGGAGCAATCAGCCCCAGCATTTT | CASSPATFPGSNQPQHF
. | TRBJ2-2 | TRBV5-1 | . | TGCGCCAGCAGCTTGGACACCCCAAACACCGGGGAGCTGTTTTTT | CASSLDTPNTGELFF
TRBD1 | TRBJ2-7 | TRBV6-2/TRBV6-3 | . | TGTGCCAGCAGTTGGGTCCCGGGACAGGGTCGTGAGCAGTACTTC | CASSWVPGQGREQYF
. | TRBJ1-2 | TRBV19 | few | TGTGCCAGTACTCAGTCTTCGGAAAGGGTTGGCTACACCTTC | CASTQSSERVGYTF
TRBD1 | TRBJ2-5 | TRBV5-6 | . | TGTGCCAGCGCTGGAGGGACAGGGGGCTATGCGGGAGAAGAGACCCAGTACTTC | CASAGGTGGYAGEETQYF
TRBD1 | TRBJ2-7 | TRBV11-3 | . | TGTGCCAGCAGCGCAAGACAGGGGGTCTCCTACGAGCAGTACTTC | CASSARQGVSYEQYF
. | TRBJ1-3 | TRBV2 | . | TGTGCCAGCGCCAGGGAGGGATCTGGAAACACCATATATTTT | CASAREGSGNTIYF
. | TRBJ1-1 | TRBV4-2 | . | TGTGCCAGCAGCCAAGACGGAACTGAAGCTTTCTTT | CASSQDGTEAFF
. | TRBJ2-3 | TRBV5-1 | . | TGCGCCAGCAGCTTCAGTAGAGGCACAGATACGCAGTATTTT | CASSFSRGTDTQYF
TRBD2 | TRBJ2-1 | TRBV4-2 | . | TGTGCCAGCAGCCAAGATCAGGCCGGCGGGAGAAATGAGCAGTTCTTC | CASSQDQAGGRNEQFF
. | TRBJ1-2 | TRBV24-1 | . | TGTGCCACCAGTGAGGGCGGACGCTATGGCTACACCTTC | CATSEGGRYGYTF
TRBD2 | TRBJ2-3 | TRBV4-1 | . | TGCGCCAGCAGCCAAGTTCATATAAGGGAGGGCGCCACAGATACGCAGTATTTT | CASSQVHIREGATDTQYF